This T cell receptor beta chain was profiled in a study of OX40 agonist ivuxolimab in advanced cancers. Some clones are missing from TCRdb's copy, which holds only in-frame ones; the method was immunoSEQ multiplex PCR. This repertoire shows 49,000 or so clones, 70% to 85% found once; its top ten account for 2% to 3%. V was trimmed by 1 base and J by 0 bases, leaving 7 bases between them. The CDR3 sequence is 15 residues long. Germline V CDR1 and CDR2: PRHDT, FYEKMQ (reference sequence). The rearrangement joins TRBV13 to TRBJ2-1; unclear D gene. The sequence came from an adult with an advanced solid tumor such as melanoma, head and neck, liver or kidney cancer. The source material was CD4+ or CD8+ T cells sorted from blood, sampled in a trial of the OX40 agonist ivuxolimab. The CDR3 region has the DNA TGTGCCAGCAGCTTAGACTCTGGCTCCTACAATGAGCAGTTCTTC. It is translated as CASSLDSGSYNEQFF. Variable domain in full (rest from reference TRBV13 and TRBJ2-1): AAGVIQSPRHLIKEKRETATLKCYPIPRHDTVYWYQQGPGQDPQFLISFYEKMQSDKGSIPDRFSAQQFSDYHSELNMSSLELGDSALYFCASSLDSGSYNEQFFGPGTRLTVL.